The 25 T cell receptor beta chains reported below all come from one sample, sequenced in a study of T-cell memory formation after mild COVID-19 (dated by TCRdb to the early 2020s). To prepare the library, 5' RACE was applied. Sequencer: Illumina NovaSeq 6000. TCRdb cleaned the public reads at Q25 with fastp, built clones with MiXCR and kept in-frame beta chains. Entries that share a CDR3 protein sequence are merged under the most common genes and DNA. The sample yields under 450,000 distinct CDR3 sequences; 20% to 25% were counted once. The top ten clonotypes cover approximately 22% of the sample. Sequencing was carried out using PBMCs or a T cell subset sorted from them (not recorded which). The source is a man between 18 and 35 years old who had mild COVID-19 (a few samples of this study predate the infection). The sample titles of this study are shuffled in the database, so cell type and time point are left out; the donor was told from shared clones.

This clonotype was counted between two and nine times. V gene TRBV20-1 combines with J gene TRBJ2-3, with TRBD1 matching 8 bases. Germline values: CDR1 DFQATT, CDR2 SNEGSKA (reference sequence). The CDR3 is 13 amino acids. The V and J ends lost 6 bases and 0 bases, in that order; junction bases with no gene match: 2. The CDR3, as DNA: TGCAGTGCCAGGACAGGGAGCACAGATACGCAGTATTTT. This codes for CSARTGSTDTQYF.

In its sample, this clonotype was seen a few times. The chain combines TRBV7-8 with TRBJ2-5, with unresolved D. The CDR3 sequence is 16 residues long. Looked up from germline, CDR1 is SGHVS and CDR2 is FQNEAQ. Trimming cost V 5 bases and J 5 bases, with 21 bases left between them. The CDR3 nucleotides read TGTGCCAGCAGCCTCTGGGCCGCGAAGGGTATGGAGACCCAGTACTTC. Encoded protein: CASSLWAAKGMETQYF.

This clonotype was counted a few times. Here the CDR3 DNA reads TGTGCCAGGAGGACAGTAAGGGGTCACGAGCAGTACGTC. The encoded protein is CARRTVRGHEQYV. This rearrangement joins TRBV2 to TRBJ2-7; D might be TRBD1 (6 bases). The germline gives CDR1 SNHLY, CDR2 FYNNEI. V was trimmed by 9 bases and J by 5 bases, leaving 17 bases between them. The CDR3 totals 13 residues.

The rearrangement uses TRBV7-2 and TRBJ1-2; TRBD1 might be the D (6 bases). V was trimmed by 5 bases and J by 6 bases, leaving 16 bases between them. This CDR3 is built from 14 residues. Germline V lookup: CDR1 SGHTA, CDR2 FQGNSA. CDR3 region: CASSRPGQGHGYTF. The CDR3 nucleotides read TGTGCCAGCAGCCGGCCAGGGCAGGGGCATGGCTACACCTTC.

This clonotype turned up a few times. The rearrangement uses TRBV20-1 and TRBJ1-1; no definite D call. Germline lookup yields CDR1 DFQATT and CDR2 SNEGSKA (reference sequence). V lost 0 bases and J 0 bases, leaving 8 bases between the germline ends. The CDR3 is 14 residues long. This CDR3 reads CSAREVTLNTEAFF. CDR3 coding DNA: TGCAGTGCTAGAGAGGTGACCCTGAACACTGAAGCTTTCTTT.

This clonotype has just a few counts. The chain carries TRBV5-6 and TRBJ2-5, with TRBD1 matching 7 bases. The CDR3 length is 14 residues. Germline CDR1 reads SGHDT; CDR2 reads YYEEEE. V lost 0 bases, J lost 2 bases, and 1 base stayed unmatched. This CDR3 reads CASSLEGQQETQYF. For the CDR3, the DNA is TGTGCCAGCAGCTTGGAGGGACAGCAAGAGACCCAGTACTTC.

This clonotype was counted a few times. The chain uses TRBV6-2 or TRBV6-3 and TRBJ2-1; tentative D call: TRBD2 (6 bases). CDR3 length: 13 residues. V gave up 7 bases and J gave up 7 bases, with 14 bases separating them. CDR1 is MNHEY, CDR2 SVGEGT, per germline. The CDR3 spells CASTRGWGNEQFF. DNA for the CDR3: TGTGCCAGCACCCGGGGGTGGGGAAATGAGCAGTTCTTC.

The chain recombines TRBV20-1 with TRBJ2-5; 7 bases are a match to TRBD2. Germline-derived CDR1 and CDR2 are DFQATT and SNEGSKA (reference sequence). CDR3 size: 14 residues. CDR3 nucleotides: TGCAGCGCCCTGTGGGGGGGGAGACAAGAGACCCAGTACTTC. Its protein product is CSALWGGRQETQYF.

This clonotype appeared a few times. The chain links TRBV5-1 to TRBJ1-1, with TRBD1 identical over 11 bases. CDR1 is SGHRS, CDR2 YFSETQ, per germline. The V segment lost 0 bases and the J segment 6 bases; nucleotides outside the gene matches: 7. The CDR3 contains 16 residues. CDR3 protein: CASSLAGTGGSAEAFF. CDR3 nucleotides: TGCGCCAGCAGCTTGGCCGGGACAGGGGGGTCAGCTGAAGCTTTCTTT.

The chain combines TRBV5-1 with TRBJ1-1, with 12 bases identical to TRBD1. This CDR3 contains 16 residues. CDR1 is SGHRS and CDR2 is YFSETQ in the germline V gene. J lost 1 base, V lost 3 bases, and 4 bases had no gene match. CDR3 DNA: TGCGCCAGCAGCTCCCCGGGACAGGGGGCGAACACTGAAGCTTTCTTT. Its translation: CASSSPGQGANTEAFF.

The sample holds a few counts of this clonotype. The chain has TRBV7-3 and TRBJ1-2; perhaps TRBD1 as D (5 bases). The CDR3 length is 13 residues. Trimming removed 5 bases at V and 7 bases at J, with 14 bases between. CDR1 SGHTA and CDR2 FQGTGA come from the germline V gene. In DNA, the CDR3 is TGTGCCAGCAGCCCCGGACAAGGAATTGGCTACACCTTC. This gives the protein CASSPGQGIGYTF.

This clonotype has a handful of counts. The J gene is TRBJ2-3, the V gene TRBV5-1; no clear D. V was trimmed by 0 bases and J by 2 bases, leaving 10 bases between them. Germline V CDR1 and CDR2: SGHRS, YFSETQ. The CDR3 runs 15 residues. CDR3 amino acids: CASSLGQAPTDTQYF. CDR3 coding DNA: TGCGCCAGCAGCTTGGGCCAAGCCCCCACAGATACGCAGTATTTT. The full variable domain, its missing parts supplied by reference TRBV5-1 and TRBJ2-3, is KAGVTQTPRYLIKTRGQQVTLSCSPISGHRSVSWYQQTPGQGLQFLFEYFSETQRNKGNFPGRFSGRQFSNSRSEMNVSTLELGDSALYLCASSLGQAPTDTQYFGPGTRLTVL.

The J gene is TRBJ1-1, the V gene TRBV7-3; no clear D. The V end was cut by 3 bases, the J end by 4 bases, with 12 bases between. CDR3 size: 14 residues. Looked up from germline, CDR1 is SGHTA and CDR2 is FQGTGA. The CDR3 bases are TGTGCCAGCAGCTTCCGCTGGGTCATCACTGAAGCTTTCTTT. Its translation: CASSFRWVITEAFF.

The chain joins TRBV6-5 to TRBJ2-3; 9 bases match TRBD1. V lost 4 bases to trimming and J lost 1 base; unmatched junction nucleotides: 6. In germline, CDR1 is MNHEY, CDR2 SVGAGI. The CDR3 is made up of 16 amino acids. The CDR3 DNA sequence: TGTGCCAGCAGTTCGGCCTGGGACAGGGGCACAGATACGCAGTATTTT. Its protein product is CASSSAWDRGTDTQYF.

The chain combines TRBV6-5 with TRBJ2-1, with D perhaps TRBD1 or TRBD2 (6 bases each). Trimming took off 2 bases at V and 14 bases at J, with 13 bases between the two ends. Germline V lookup: CDR1 MNHEY, CDR2 SVGAGI. The CDR3 contains 12 residues. Written as DNA, the CDR3 is TGTGCCAGCAGTTACAGAGGGGGGCGAGAGTTCTTC. Translation: CASSYRGGREFF.

This clonotype came up a few times. The V gene is TRBV20-1, the J gene TRBJ2-7; unclear D gene. Germline CDR1 is DFQATT and CDR2 is SNEGSKA (reference sequence). V lost 0 bases and J lost 0, with 6 bases in between. The CDR3 runs 13 residues. This chain's CDR3 is CSARDLYSYEQYV. The CDR3 DNA is TGCAGTGCTAGAGATTTGTACTCCTACGAGCAGTACGTC.

This clonotype was seen a few times. The V gene is TRBV5-1, the J gene TRBJ1-6, with a possible D match to TRBD1 (5 bases). Between the trimmed V and J ends, which lost 4 bases and 7 bases, there was a span of 18 bases. The germline gives CDR1 SGHRS, CDR2 YFSETQ. This CDR3 spans 16 amino acids. CDR3 in DNA: TGCGCCAGCAGCGGGGGACGCACCCCTGGGAATTCACCCCTCCACTTT. This gives the protein CASSGGRTPGNSPLHF.

This rearrangement joins TRBV5-1 to TRBJ1-3, with D maybe TRBD1 (5 bases). V gave up 4 bases and J gave up 2 bases, with 10 bases separating them. This CDR3 has 14 amino acids. Germline assignment: CDR1 SGHRS and CDR2 YFSETQ. The CDR3 loop reads CASSPGGPGNTIYF. CDR3 sequence (DNA): TGCGCCAGCAGCCCCGGGGGACCTGGAAACACCATATATTTT.

V usage is TRBV7-2 and J usage is TRBJ2-5, with D possibly called TRBD1 or TRBD2 (5 bases each). V lost 5 bases to trimming and J lost 5 bases, with 18 bases between them. CDR1 SGHTA and CDR2 FQGNSA come from the germline V gene. This CDR3 spans 15 amino acids. The CDR3 protein is CASSRGTSNAETQYF. CDR3 DNA sequence: TGTGCCAGCAGCCGAGGGACCAGCAATGCCGAGACCCAGTACTTC.

In this sample, this clonotype turned up a few times. The rearrangement uses TRBV5-5 and TRBJ2-7, with D maybe TRBD2 (5 bases). V was pared by 2 bases and J by 3 bases, with 9 bases between. Germline V CDR1 and CDR2: SGHKS, YYEKEE (reference sequence). CDR3 length: 13 amino acids. In nucleotides, the CDR3 is TGTGCCAGCAGCTTTGGAGGCCGCTACGAGCAGTACGTC. Its protein product is CASSFGGRYEQYV.

In this sample, this clonotype turned up many times. V usage is TRBV4-1 and J usage is TRBJ1-1; D may be TRBD1 (5 bases). The CDR3 loop spans 13 amino acids. From germline, CDR1 is MGHRA and CDR2 YSYEKL. V lost 3 bases to trimming and J lost 6 bases, with 11 bases between them. The CDR3 bases are TGCGCCAGCAGCCAGGCGGCGGGGGCTGAAGCTTTCTTT. Protein: CASSQAAGAEAFF.

This clonotype turned up a few times. This chain connects TRBV9 to TRBJ2-1, with D perhaps TRBD2 (6 bases). Trimming stripped 3 bases from V and 4 bases from J, with 14 bases between. Germline V CDR1 and CDR2: SGDLS, YYNGEE. The CDR3 sequence is 15 residues long. The CDR3 region has the DNA TGTGCCAGCAGCGGGTCGGGAGCCTATTACAATGAGCAGTTCTTC. Translating gives CASSGSGAYYNEQFF. Together with reference TRBV9 and TRBJ2-1, the CDR3 gives the full variable domain: DSGVTQTPKHLITATGQRVTLRCSPRSGDLSVYWYQQSLDQGLQFLIQYYNGEERAKGNILERFSAQQFPDLHSELNLSSLELGDSALYFCASSGSGAYYNEQFFGPGTRLTVL.

Only a few counts were recorded for this clonotype. The CDR3 spells CAISLGASEQYF. The CDR3 DNA is TGTGCCATCAGTTTAGGCGCTAGCGAGCAGTACTTC. V and J are TRBV10-3 and TRBJ2-7; D remains ambiguous. V shed 5 bases and J shed 6 bases, with 11 bases lying between them. The CDR3 length is 12 residues. The germline gives CDR1 ENHRY, CDR2 SYGVKD.

This clonotype was counted ten times or more. V and J are TRBV7-2 and TRBJ2-3; 8 nucleotides line up with TRBD2. With 3 bases clipped from V and 5 bases from J, the junction kept 1 base outside the gene matches. Germline CDR1 is SGHTA and CDR2 is FQGNSA. CDR3 length: 13 residues. CDR3 region: CASSFSGGDTQYF. DNA of the CDR3: TGTGCCAGCAGCTTCAGCGGGGGAGATACGCAGTATTTT.

This clonotype was seen repeatedly, ten times or more. The rearrangement uses TRBV4-3 and TRBJ2-3; possible D gene TRBD2, 6 bases. With 4 bases removed from V and 5 bases from J, the gap between germline ends came to 19 bases. This CDR3 is built from 16 residues. Germline loops: CDR1 LGHNA, CDR2 YSLEER. CDR3 nucleotides: TGCGCCAGCAGCCGGGCAGGGAGGACCTCGGGAGATACGCAGTATTTT. It yields the protein CASSRAGRTSGDTQYF.